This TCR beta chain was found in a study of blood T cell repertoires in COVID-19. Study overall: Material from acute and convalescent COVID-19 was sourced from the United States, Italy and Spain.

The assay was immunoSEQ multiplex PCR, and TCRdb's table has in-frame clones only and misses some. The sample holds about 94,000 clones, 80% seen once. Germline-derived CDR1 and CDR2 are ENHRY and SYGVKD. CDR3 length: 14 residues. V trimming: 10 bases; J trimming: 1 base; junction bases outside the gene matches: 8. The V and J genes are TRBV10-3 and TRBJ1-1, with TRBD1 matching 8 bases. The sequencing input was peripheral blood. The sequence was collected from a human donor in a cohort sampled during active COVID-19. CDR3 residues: CATAGGAGNTEAFF. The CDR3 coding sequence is TGTGCCACAGCAGGGGGCGCGGGGAACACTGAAGCTTTCTTT.